A selection of T cell receptor beta chains follows, all from one sample in a study of OX40 agonist ivuxolimab in advanced cancers. Method: immunoSEQ multiplex PCR; TCRdb's copy keeps in-frame clones and lacks some. Found here are tens of thousands of clones, approximately 91% of them singletons; the top ten hold around 0.29%. Source: CD4+ or CD8+ T cells sorted from blood, taken in a trial of the OX40 agonist ivuxolimab. The receptors stem from an adult with an advanced solid tumor such as melanoma, head and neck, liver or kidney cancer. CDR3s include the opening cysteine and the closing phenylalanine or tryptophan. D genes are given only for firm matches. Size is stated for part of the rows, as once, few or many counts, or as a class when the clone is expanded.

j_gene: TRBJ2-5; abundance: NA; d_gene: TRBD2; v_gene: TRBV7-8; CDR3nt: TGTGCCAGCAGCTCCGCCTCTTCGACCATAGCGGGGAGGGCCGTTGAGACCCAGTACTTC; CDR3aa: CASSSASSTIAGRAVETQYF
j_gene: TRBJ2-1; abundance: NA; d_gene: TRBD2; v_gene: TRBV5-1; CDR3nt: TGCGCCAGCAGCCAGAAGACTAGCGGGGGTTTTTACAATGAGCAGTTCTTC; CDR3aa: CASSQKTSGGFYNEQFF
j_gene: TRBJ2-7; abundance: NA; d_gene: TRBD2; v_gene: TRBV2; CDR3nt: TGTGCCAGCAGTGAACCCCGGAGGACTAGCGGGGCCTACGAGCAGTACTTC; CDR3aa: CASSEPRRTSGAYEQYF
j_gene: TRBJ2-3; abundance: NA; d_gene: NA; v_gene: TRBV7-9; CDR3nt: TGTGCCAGCAGCCCCCCCGGGGGCCGGTCCACAGATACGCAGTATTTT; CDR3aa: CASSPPGGRSTDTQYF
j_gene: TRBJ2-2; abundance: NA; d_gene: NA; v_gene: TRBV5-8; CDR3nt: TGTGCCAGCAGCGGCGGGACAGCCTCATCGAACACCGGGGAGCTGTTTTTT; CDR3aa: CASSGGTASSNTGELFF
j_gene: TRBJ1-2; abundance: NA; d_gene: NA; v_gene: TRBV10-3; CDR3nt: TGTGCCATCAAAGCCGCCGGGAGACGAACTAACTATGGCTACACCTTC; CDR3aa: CAIKAAGRRTNYGYTF
j_gene: TRBJ1-4; abundance: NA; d_gene: NA; v_gene: TRBV12-5; CDR3nt: TGTGCTAGTGGCATCCCGCGCGACAAGCGACTGTTTTTT; CDR3aa: CASGIPRDKRLFF
j_gene: TRBJ1-2; abundance: NA; d_gene: NA; v_gene: TRBV7-2; CDR3nt: TGTGCCAGCAGCTTATGGGGGCCTCCTGCCTCGCCTGGCTACACCTTC; CDR3aa: CASSLWGPPASPGYTF
j_gene: TRBJ2-3; abundance: NA; d_gene: NA; v_gene: TRBV20-1; CDR3nt: TGCAGTGCCCCCACAGATACGCAGTATTTT; CDR3aa: CSAPTDTQYF
j_gene: TRBJ1-1; abundance: NA; d_gene: NA; v_gene: TRBV4-1; CDR3nt: TGCGCCAGCGCCCAAGCGGGGGCCACTGAAGCTTTCTTT; CDR3aa: CASAQAGATEAFF
j_gene: TRBJ1-5; abundance: NA; d_gene: TRBD1; v_gene: TRBV7-2; CDR3nt: TGTGCCAGCAGCCCAGGGGGGAGCAATCAGCCCCAGCATTTT; CDR3aa: CASSPGGSNQPQHF
j_gene: TRBJ1-2; abundance: few; d_gene: NA; v_gene: TRBV4-2; CDR3nt: TGTGCCAGCAGCCAAGATCGGGGAGGAGGCAACTATGGCTACACCTTC; CDR3aa: CASSQDRGGGNYGYTF
j_gene: TRBJ1-1; abundance: NA; d_gene: NA; v_gene: TRBV4-3; CDR3nt: TGCGCCAGCAGCCAATTCCCATCGATTAACACTGAAGCTTTCTTT; CDR3aa: CASSQFPSINTEAFF
j_gene: TRBJ1-2; abundance: NA; d_gene: NA; v_gene: TRBV2; CDR3nt: TGTGCCAGCAGTGAAAACAGTGGCTATGGCTACACCTTC; CDR3aa: CASSENSGYGYTF
j_gene: TRBJ1-1; abundance: once; d_gene: NA; v_gene: TRBV6-6; CDR3nt: TGTGCCAGCAGTTACAGGCCCGGGCAGGCGAACACTGAAGCTTTCTTT; CDR3aa: CASSYRPGQANTEAFF
j_gene: TRBJ2-2; abundance: NA; d_gene: TRBD2; v_gene: TRBV4-2; CDR3nt: TGTGCCAGCAGCGCGGGACTAGCGGGTAACACCGGGGAGCTGTTTTTT; CDR3aa: CASSAGLAGNTGELFF
j_gene: TRBJ1-2; abundance: NA; d_gene: NA; v_gene: TRBV4-1; CDR3nt: TGCGCCAGCAGCCACATGCCCGGGGGGCAGAATGGCTACACCTTC; CDR3aa: CASSHMPGGQNGYTF
j_gene: TRBJ2-1; abundance: NA; d_gene: NA; v_gene: TRBV15; CDR3nt: TGTGCCACCAGCAGAGGCGAGGGTCTTGGTGAGCAGTTCTTC; CDR3aa: CATSRGEGLGEQFF
j_gene: TRBJ2-7; abundance: NA; d_gene: NA; v_gene: TRBV5-1; CDR3nt: TGCGCCAGCAGCTCCCAGGGGGGTCGGGTCGAGCAGTACTTC; CDR3aa: CASSSQGGRVEQYF
j_gene: TRBJ2-7; abundance: NA; d_gene: TRBD2; v_gene: TRBV25-1; CDR3nt: TGTGCCAGCAGGCGGGGGGCGGGCTACGAGCAGTACTTC; CDR3aa: CASRRGAGYEQYF
j_gene: TRBJ2-7; abundance: NA; d_gene: NA; v_gene: TRBV6-6; CDR3nt: TGTGCCAGCAGTACAGGGATCGAGCAGTACTTC; CDR3aa: CASSTGIEQYF
j_gene: TRBJ2-2; abundance: NA; d_gene: NA; v_gene: TRBV19; CDR3nt: TGTGCCAGTAGTATACCGACAGGCCCTAGCCCCGGGGAGCTGTTTTTT; CDR3aa: CASSIPTGPSPGELFF
j_gene: TRBJ1-2; abundance: NA; d_gene: NA; v_gene: TRBV6-5; CDR3nt: TGTGCCAGCAGCCTCGTGGGCGACAATGGCTACACCTTC; CDR3aa: CASSLVGDNGYTF
j_gene: TRBJ2-3; abundance: NA; d_gene: NA; v_gene: TRBV6-6; CDR3nt: TGTGCCAGCAGTTACTGGGTGGGGGATACGCAGTATTTT; CDR3aa: CASSYWVGDTQYF
j_gene: TRBJ2-7; abundance: NA; d_gene: NA; v_gene: TRBV6-6; CDR3nt: TGTGCCAGCAGTTCGACAGTTTCCTACGAGCAGTACTTC; CDR3aa: CASSSTVSYEQYF
j_gene: TRBJ1-6; abundance: NA; d_gene: TRBD1; v_gene: TRBV6-6; CDR3nt: TGTGCCAGCAGTTACGCCGGGACAGGGGGTGCTTCACCCCTCCACTTT; CDR3aa: CASSYAGTGGASPLHF
j_gene: TRBJ1-1; abundance: NA; d_gene: NA; v_gene: TRBV30; CDR3nt: TGTGCCTGGAGTCCACGAAGAAATCCAGGGCCCGGGGACACTGAAGCTTTCTTT; CDR3aa: CAWSPRRNPGPGDTEAFF
j_gene: TRBJ1-6; abundance: once; d_gene: NA; v_gene: TRBV5-1; CDR3nt: TGCGCCAGCAGCTTGGAGGGGGATTCACCCCTCCACTTT; CDR3aa: CASSLEGDSPLHF
j_gene: TRBJ2-7; abundance: once; d_gene: NA; v_gene: TRBV11-2; CDR3nt: TGTGCCAGCAGCTCCGTTCTGACCGACTCCTACGAGCAGTACTTC; CDR3aa: CASSSVLTDSYEQYF
j_gene: TRBJ1-5; abundance: NA; d_gene: NA; v_gene: TRBV27; CDR3nt: TGTGCCAGCAGGTTCACCGGGGCAGGTAATCAGCCCCAGCATTTT; CDR3aa: CASRFTGAGNQPQHF